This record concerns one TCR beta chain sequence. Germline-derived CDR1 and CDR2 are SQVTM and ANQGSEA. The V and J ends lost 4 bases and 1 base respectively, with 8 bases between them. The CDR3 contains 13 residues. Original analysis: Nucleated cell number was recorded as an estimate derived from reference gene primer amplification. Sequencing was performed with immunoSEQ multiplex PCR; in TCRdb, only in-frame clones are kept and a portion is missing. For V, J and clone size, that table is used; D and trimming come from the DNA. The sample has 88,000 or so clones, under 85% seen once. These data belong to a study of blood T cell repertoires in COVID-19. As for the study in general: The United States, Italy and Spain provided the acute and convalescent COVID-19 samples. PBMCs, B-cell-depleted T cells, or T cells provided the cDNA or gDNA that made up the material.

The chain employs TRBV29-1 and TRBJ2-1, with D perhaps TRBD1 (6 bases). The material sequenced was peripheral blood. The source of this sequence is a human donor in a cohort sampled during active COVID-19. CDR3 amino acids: CSVGTGSYNEQFF. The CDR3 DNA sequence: TGCAGCGTTGGCACAGGGTCCTACAATGAGCAGTTCTTC.